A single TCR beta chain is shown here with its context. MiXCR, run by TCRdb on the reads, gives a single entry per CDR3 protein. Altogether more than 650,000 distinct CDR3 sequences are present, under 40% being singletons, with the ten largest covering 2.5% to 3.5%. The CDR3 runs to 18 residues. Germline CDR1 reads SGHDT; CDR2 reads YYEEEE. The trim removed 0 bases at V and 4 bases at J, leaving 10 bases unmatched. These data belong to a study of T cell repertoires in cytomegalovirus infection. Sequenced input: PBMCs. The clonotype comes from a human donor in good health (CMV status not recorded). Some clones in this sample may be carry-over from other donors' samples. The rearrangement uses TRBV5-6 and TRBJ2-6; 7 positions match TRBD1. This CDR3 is CASSLEGGVGSGANVLTF. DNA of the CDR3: TGTGCCAGCAGCTTGGAAGGGGGCGTTGGTTCCGGGGCCAACGTCCTGACTTTC.